This is a list of T cell receptor beta chains from one sample in a study of T cell responses to AZD1222 COVID-19 vaccine. Clones were sequenced by immunoSEQ multiplex PCR, and TCRdb holds only the in-frame ones, with some missing. The sample has some 140,000 clones, 85% to 95% seen once. The sequencing used peripheral blood, collected on day 0 of AZD1222 vaccination. Every receptor here comes from an adult in good health. Each CDR3 is given with its conserved first and last residue. A D gene is named only where the DNA matches it firmly. A clone size is listed for some rows: how often the clone was seen (once, few, many), or a class if it is expanded.

j_call clone_size v_call d_call cdr3_aa cdr3_nt
TRBJ2-5 NA TRBV3-1/TRBV3-2 NA CASSHPGVQETQYF TGTGCCAGCAGCCACCCGGGGGTGCAAGAGACCCAGTACTTC
TRBJ1-2 NA TRBV7-2 TRBD1 CASSWGQIYGYTF TGTGCCAGCAGCTGGGGACAGATCTATGGCTACACCTTC
TRBJ2-5 NA TRBV9 NA CASSVDETQYF TGTGCCAGCAGCGTAGACGAGACCCAGTACTTC
TRBJ2-5 NA TRBV4-1 NA CASSQEERVGETQYF TGCGCCAGCAGCCAAGAAGAGCGGGTGGGGGAGACCCAGTACTTC
TRBJ2-1 NA TRBV4-1 NA CASSRTPYNEQFF TGCGCCAGCAGCCGGACTCCCTACAATGAGCAGTTCTTC
TRBJ1-6 once TRBV14 NA CASSQAGPWSPLHF TGTGCCAGCAGCCAAGCCGGTCCGTGGTCACCCCTCCACTTT
TRBJ1-1 NA TRBV25-1 NA CASSGQANTEAFF TGTGCCAGCAGTGGACAGGCGAACACTGAAGCTTTCTTT
TRBJ1-4 NA TRBV24-1 NA CATSDPGGSNEKLFF TGTGCCACCAGTGATCCCGGCGGGAGTAATGAAAAACTGTTTTTT
TRBJ1-5 NA TRBV28 NA CASSSVSQPQHF TGTGCCAGCAGTTCGGTCTCTCAGCCCCAGCATTTT
TRBJ2-2 NA TRBV5-1 NA CASSLSGNTGELFF TGCGCCAGCAGCTTGTCAGGGAATACCGGGGAGCTGTTTTTT
TRBJ1-4 NA TRBV6-1 NA CASSEARTRLRGKLFF TGTGCCAGCAGTGAAGCGCGGACTCGGCTCCGAGGAAAACTGTTTTTT
TRBJ2-1 NA TRBV7-3 TRBD2 CASSLSSGSYNEQFF TGTGCCAGCAGCTTATCTAGCGGGAGCTACAATGAGCAGTTCTTC
TRBJ1-5 NA TRBV19 NA CASSPQSGNQPQHF TGTGCCAGTAGCCCACAGTCAGGAAATCAGCCCCAGCATTTT
TRBJ2-3 NA TRBV5-4 TRBD2 CASSSGTSLSSDTQYF TGTGCCAGCAGCTCCGGGACTAGTTTGTCGTCAGATACGCAGTATTTT
TRBJ2-1 NA TRBV5-6 NA CASSFLLGNSYNEQFF TGTGCCAGCAGCTTTCTACTAGGGAACTCCTACAATGAGCAGTTCTTC
TRBJ2-1 NA TRBV5-1 NA CASSFLSAAYNEQFF TGCGCCAGCAGCTTTTTGAGCGCCGCATACAATGAGCAGTTCTTC
TRBJ1-1 NA TRBV5-1 NA CASRQGAEAFF TGCGCCAGCAGACAGGGCGCTGAAGCTTTCTTT
TRBJ2-4 NA TRBV30 NA CAWSGGPGNIQYF TGTGCCTGGAGCGGGGGGCCTGGAAACATTCAGTACTTC
TRBJ1-6 NA TRBV5-1 NA CASSVDSSNSPLHF TGCGCCAGCAGCGTGGACAGCTCTAATTCACCCCTCCACTTT
TRBJ1-4 NA TRBV28 TRBD1 CASRTGTGRPGGEKLFF TGTGCCAGCAGAACCGGGACAGGGAGGCCTGGGGGTGAAAAACTGTTTTTT
TRBJ1-2 NA TRBV4-1 NA CASSPSPRGADYGYTF TGCGCCAGCAGCCCCAGCCCTCGGGGGGCCGACTATGGCTACACCTTC
TRBJ1-2 NA TRBV13 TRBD1 CASSLGDRAHRAGYTF TGTGCCAGCAGCTTAGGGGACAGGGCCCACCGGGCGGGCTACACCTTC
TRBJ2-7 NA TRBV6-5 TRBD1 CASTPSGTAYEQYF TGTGCCAGCACTCCTTCGGGGACAGCCTACGAGCAGTACTTC
TRBJ2-1 NA TRBV3-1/TRBV3-2 TRBD2 CASSQARTSGKSNEQFF TGTGCCAGCAGCCAAGCAAGGACTAGCGGGAAAAGCAATGAGCAGTTCTTC
TRBJ2-3 few TRBV13 NA CASSPRWGPGDTQYF TGTGCCAGCAGCCCCCGCTGGGGGCCAGGGGATACGCAGTATTTT
TRBJ1-4 NA TRBV10-2 NA CASSDRRRRYEKLFF TGCGCCAGCAGTGATAGGAGGCGACGGTACGAAAAACTGTTTTTT
TRBJ2-1 few TRBV7-9 NA CASTSGPSSYNEQFF TGTGCCAGCACCTCAGGACCGAGCTCCTACAATGAGCAGTTCTTC
TRBJ2-6 NA TRBV18 NA CASSPAIWEGANVLTF TGTGCCAGCTCACCGGCCATCTGGGAAGGGGCCAACGTCCTGACTTTC
TRBJ1-2 NA TRBV19 NA CASSINRYGYTF TGTGCCAGTAGTATAAACCGCTATGGCTACACCTTC
TRBJ1-1 NA TRBV7-3 NA CASSTAGNTEAFF TGTGCCAGCAGCACCGCGGGTAACACTGAAGCTTTCTTT
TRBJ1-3 NA TRBV5-6 NA CASSLGVGNTIYF TGTGCCAGCAGCTTGGGAGTCGGAAACACCATATATTTT
TRBJ1-2 once TRBV5-1 NA CASSLVGSTYGYTF TGCGCCAGCAGCTTGGTGGGGTCGACTTATGGCTACACCTTC
TRBJ1-1 NA TRBV7-9 NA CASRPLQGSNTEAFF TGTGCCAGCAGGCCCTTACAGGGCTCGAACACTGAAGCTTTCTTT
TRBJ2-3 once TRBV4-1 NA CASSQPLKSDTQYF TGCGCCAGCAGCCAACCCCTTAAGTCAGATACGCAGTATTTT
TRBJ2-1 NA TRBV9 TRBD2 CASSPRTSWLANEQFF TGTGCCAGCAGCCCCCGGACTAGCTGGCTTGCCAATGAGCAGTTCTTC